The 26 T cell receptor beta chains presented below share a single source sample, sequenced in a study of T cells in Graves' hyperthyroidism and ophthalmopathy. TCR beta CDR3 regions were amplified from RNA. TCR CDR3 regions were first amplified by RT-PCR with HTBI primers. A single record per CDR3 protein comes from TCRdb applying MiXCR to the multiplex PCR reads. The repertoire holds a few hundred thousand distinct CDR3 sequences, with approximately 15% as singletons. Sequencing used blood. The receptor source for this set is a woman between 40 and 55 years old with Graves' hyperthyroidism.

This clonotype was recorded many times. The chain uses TRBV3-1 and TRBJ1-2; possibly TRBD1 for D (5 bases). The CDR3 spans 13 residues. Germline V CDR1 and CDR2: LGHDT, YNNKEL (reference sequence). V lost 0 bases to trimming and J lost 4 bases, with 6 bases between them. Here the CDR3 DNA reads TGTGCCAGCAGCCAAGACGGGGCCTATGGCTACACCTTC. Protein: CASSQDGAYGYTF.

This clonotype was found many times. This rearrangement joins TRBV3-1 to TRBJ1-3, with D unresolved. Trimming left V 4 bases short and J 8 bases short, with 9 bases between. The CDR3 loop spans 12 amino acids. CDR1 is LGHDT and CDR2 is YNNKEL in the germline V gene (reference sequence). The CDR3 spells CASSPTLDTIYF. The CDR3 DNA follows: TGTGCCAGCAGCCCCACCCTGGACACCATATATTTT.

This clonotype has more than one count but fewer than ten. J is TRBJ2-2 and V is TRBV12-3 or TRBV12-4; D is possibly TRBD2 (6 bases). V lost 5 bases and J 6 bases, leaving 16 bases between the germline ends. This CDR3 has 15 residues. The CDR3 is CASSHAVRDAGELFF. For the CDR3, the DNA is TGTGCCAGCAGTCACGCTGTGCGGGACGCCGGGGAGCTGTTTTTT.

This clonotype occurred many times. CDR3 residues: CAWKGRGLFMGNTEAFF. CDR3 nucleotides: TGTGCCTGGAAGGGCAGGGGGCTTTTCATGGGGAACACTGAAGCTTTCTTT. The V call is TRBV30, the J call TRBJ1-1; TRBD1 matches 8 bases. Trimming at V came to 4 bases and at J to 1 base, leaving 14 bases not matched to a gene. The V gene's germline CDR1 is GTSNPN and CDR2 SVGIG (reference sequence). This CDR3 is built from 17 residues. The full variable domain, its missing parts supplied by reference TRBV30 and TRBJ1-1, is SQTIHQWPATLVQPVGSPLSLECTVEGTSNPNLYWYRQAAGRGLQLLFYSVGIGQISSEVPQNLSASRPQDRQFILSSKKLLLSDSGFYLCAWKGRGLFMGNTEAFFGQGTRLTVV.

This rearrangement joins TRBV6-2 or TRBV6-3 to TRBJ1-1; D gene ambiguous. The V end lost 2 bases, the J end lost 7 bases, and 8 bases lay between the germline ends. Germline values: CDR1 MNHEY, CDR2 SVGEGT. CDR3 length equals 12 residues. CDR3 nucleotides: TGTGCCAGCAGTTACGGAGATCTTGAAGCTTTCTTT. The encoded protein is CASSYGDLEAFF.

This clonotype was recorded many times. V usage is TRBV18 and J usage is TRBJ2-1; TRBD2 aligns across 7 bases. J gave up 2 bases and V 0 bases, and 1 base lay outside the gene matches. Germline V lookup: CDR1 KGHSH, CDR2 LQKENI. CDR3 length equals 15 residues. CDR3 sequence (DNA): TGTGCCAGCTCACCACCGGGAGGGACCTACAATGAGCAGTTCTTC. Amino acid sequence: CASSPPGGTYNEQFF.

The table lists this clonotype with many counts. The rearrangement uses TRBV11-2 and TRBJ2-5, with 12 bases aligning to TRBD2. V shed 5 bases and J 8 bases; nucleotides not matched to a gene: 12. The CDR3 is 16 amino acids. The germline V gene encodes CDR1 SGHAT and CDR2 FQNNGV. The CDR3 DNA sequence: TGTGCCAGCAGCCAAGATCGACTAGCGGGAGTGAGTACCCAGTACTTC. Amino acids: CASSQDRLAGVSTQYF.

For this clonotype: This sequence may be a read error, since a much larger clone differs from it by one base. Lacking the conserved final phenylalanine or tryptophan, this CDR3 likely reflects a read error. The V gene is TRBV28, the J gene TRBJ2-7; the D is unclear. Germline V gene lookup returns CDR1 MDHEN and CDR2 SYDVKM. The CDR3 consists of 12 residues. The V end lost 4 bases, the J end lost 7 bases, and 11 bases lay between the germline ends. CDR3 sequence (DNA): TGTGCCAGCAGTTCTACCTTTGGTGAGCAGTACCTC. Translating it yields CASSSTFGEQYL.

This clonotype has more than one count but fewer than ten. This chain uses TRBV20-1 with TRBJ2-2; tentatively, D is TRBD1 (5 bases). CDR3 length equals 14 residues. V was pared by 3 bases and J by 1 base, with 9 bases between. CDR1 DFQATT and CDR2 SNEGSKA come from the germline V gene (reference sequence). DNA of the CDR3: TGCAGTGCTAGGAGACAGATGAACACCGGGGAGCTGTTTTTT. It translates to CSARRQMNTGELFF.

This clonotype was seen many times. The chain has TRBV28 and TRBJ2-1, with a weak D call TRBD1 (5 bases). V lost 7 bases and J 0 bases, leaving 13 bases between the germline ends. This CDR3 has 15 residues. CDR1 MDHEN and CDR2 SYDVKM come from the germline V gene. The CDR3 nucleotides are TGTGCCAGCAACGCCGACAGAAGCTCCTACAATGAGCAGTTCTTC. Translation: CASNADRSSYNEQFF.

This clonotype was seen many times. The chain combines TRBV6-1 with TRBJ2-7, with 8 bases lining up with TRBD2. The CDR3 runs to 12 residues. Germline V gives CDR1 MNHNS, CDR2 SASEGT. V dropped 6 bases and J dropped 4; count of bases not matched to a gene: 2. In DNA, the CDR3 is TGTGCCAGCAGGAGCGGGGGATACGAGCAGTACTTC. It is translated as CASRSGGYEQYF.

This clonotype was seen ten or more times. This chain links TRBV6-1 with TRBJ1-5; 9 bases line up with TRBD1. Germline CDR1 MNHNS, CDR2 SASEGT. V shed 5 bases and J 3 bases; nucleotides not matched to a gene: 8. The length of the CDR3 is 16 residues. CDR3 protein: CASSPGQGKINQPQHF. In DNA, the CDR3 is TGTGCCAGCAGTCCGGGACAGGGAAAAATCAATCAGCCCCAGCATTTT.

This clonotype was seen at least ten times. The gene calls are TRBV28 and TRBJ1-1; the match to TRBD1 covers 12 bases. The CDR3 is 16 amino acids. Trimming at V came to 6 bases and at J to 1 base, leaving 6 bases not matched to a gene. CDR1 and CDR2 (germline): MDHEN, SYDVKM. The CDR3 DNA is TGTGCCAGCAGCTCCGGGACAGGGGGCGGGAACACTGAAGCTTTCTTT. Protein product: CASSSGTGGGNTEAFF.

The table lists this clonotype with many counts. The chain carries TRBV10-3 and TRBJ2-1, with 13 bases matching TRBD2. This CDR3 has 18 amino acids. In germline, CDR1 is ENHRY, CDR2 SYGVKD. J lost 4 bases, V lost 2 bases, and 8 bases had no gene match. CDR3 sequence (DNA): TGTGCCATCAGTGAGGGACAAGGACTAGCGGGAGCTTACAATGAGCAGTTCTTC. Amino acid sequence: CAISEGQGLAGAYNEQFF.

This clonotype has only a few counts. The chain is built from TRBV6-2 or TRBV6-3 and TRBJ2-5; D is uncertain. This CDR3 comprises 13 residues. With 2 bases removed from V and 4 bases from J, the gap between germline ends came to 8 bases. Germline CDR1 MNHEY, CDR2 SVGEGT. The CDR3 sequence: CASSYNSIETQYF. The CDR3 DNA is TGTGCCAGCAGTTACAACTCTATAGAGACCCAGTACTTC.

This clonotype has just one count. The chain couples TRBV6-4 to TRBJ2-3; D is ambiguous. The germline V gene encodes CDR1 MRHNA and CDR2 SNTAGT. This CDR3 comprises 16 residues. Trimming took off 7 bases at V and 2 bases at J, with 19 bases between the two ends. The CDR3 spells CASTQGWHNTTDTQYF. In nucleotides, the CDR3 is TGTGCCAGCACCCAAGGGTGGCACAACACCACAGATACGCAGTATTTT.

This clonotype was observed at least ten times. The chain is built from TRBV20-1 and TRBJ2-3; 11 bases are shared with TRBD2. Germline trimming cut 3 bases from V and 4 bases from J; bases unmatched to any gene: 6. Germline V CDR1 and CDR2: DFQATT, SNEGSKA (reference sequence). The CDR3 has 15 residues. CDR3 amino acids: CSASLAGGGADTQYF. The CDR3 nucleotides are TGCAGTGCTAGCCTAGCGGGAGGAGGGGCAGATACGCAGTATTTT.

This clonotype came up many times. The J gene is TRBJ2-5, the V gene TRBV2; 8 bases are shared with TRBD1. The CDR3 has 14 amino acids. From germline, CDR1 is SNHLY and CDR2 FYNNEI. The V and J ends lost 4 bases and 1 base, in that order; junction bases with no gene match: 2. CDR3 sequence (DNA): TGTGCCAGCAGTGGACAGGGGAGCCAAGAGACCCAGTACTTC. This codes for CASSGQGSQETQYF.

The chain employs TRBV29-1 and TRBJ2-7; D gene uncertain. CDR3 length equals 11 residues. Germline V gene data show CDR1 as SQVTM and CDR2 as ANQGSEA. Trimming pared 5 bases from V and 3 bases from J, leaving 8 bases between. The CDR3, as DNA: TGCAGCGTTATGCAATTCTACGAGCAGTACTTC. It is translated as CSVMQFYEQYF.

This clonotype was recorded a few times. V is TRBV25-1 and J is TRBJ2-1, with 11 bases that match TRBD1. With V trimmed by 6 bases and J by 8 bases, 9 bases remained unmatched. This CDR3 contains 15 residues. CDR1 is MGHDK, CDR2 SYGVNS, per germline. DNA for the CDR3: TGTGCCAGCAGGGAAACCGGGACAGGGGGGGATGAGCAGTTCTTC. The encoded protein is CASRETGTGGDEQFF.

This clonotype came up many times. The chain recombines TRBV30 with TRBJ2-2, with D perhaps assigned TRBD1 or TRBD2 (5 bases each). The CDR3 is made up of 14 amino acids. Trimming left V 4 bases short and J 0 bases short, with 9 bases between. Per germline, CDR1 GTSNPN and CDR2 SVGIG (reference sequence). The CDR3 DNA reads as TGTGCCTGGACCGGGACGTCGAACACCGGGGAGCTGTTTTTT. Translated: CAWTGTSNTGELFF.

This clonotype appeared many times. This chain uses TRBV12-3 or TRBV12-4 with TRBJ1-2, with 7 bases that match TRBD1. This CDR3 comprises 14 residues. The V gene end was trimmed by 6 bases and the J gene end by 4 bases; junction bases not matched to a gene: 8. CDR3 residues: CASSPGGLGYGYTF. CDR3 bases: TGTGCCAGCAGCCCAGGGGGTCTGGGCTATGGCTACACCTTC.

V is TRBV20-1 and J is TRBJ2-7; D perhaps matches TRBD2 (5 bases). CDR3 length equals 11 residues. Germline CDR1 is DFQATT and CDR2 is SNEGSKA (reference sequence). V shed 8 bases and J shed 1 base, with 9 bases lying between them. The CDR3 region is CSLTNSYEQYF. CDR3 bases: TGCAGTCTGACTAATTCCTACGAGCAGTACTTC.

The chain couples TRBV20-1 to TRBJ2-5, with 8 bases lining up with TRBD2. Germline V gene sequence: CDR1 DFQATT, CDR2 SNEGSKA (reference sequence). The CDR3 sequence is 19 residues long. The J segment lost 5 bases and the V segment lost 0 bases, leaving 20 bases of the junction unmatched. The CDR3 DNA reads TGCAGTGCTAGAGATCTCTGGGGAGGTAGCGGGATGGCTGGGGAGACCCAGTACTTC. Its translation: CSARDLWGGSGMAGETQYF.

This clonotype was seen at least ten times. The rearrangement joins TRBV3-1 to TRBJ2-3; TRBD2 matches 11 bases. Germline trimming cut 1 base from V and 4 bases from J; bases unmatched to any gene: 4. There are 16 residues in the CDR3. From germline, CDR1 is LGHDT and CDR2 YNNKEL (reference sequence). The CDR3 spells CASSQGTSGSSDTQYF. CDR3 nucleotides: TGTGCCAGCAGCCAAGGAACTAGCGGGAGTTCAGATACGCAGTATTTT.

In its sample, this clonotype was seen a few times. A much bigger clone sits one base away, suggesting this may be a read error. The J gene is TRBJ2-7, the V gene TRBV7-6; D ambiguous. Trimming cost V 4 bases and J 3 bases, with 16 bases left between them. In germline, CDR1 is SGHVS, CDR2 FNYEAQ. The CDR3 length is 15 residues. CDR3 residues: CASSSSDGPDYEQYF. The CDR3 nucleotides read TGTGCCAGCAGCTCCTCCGACGGTCCCGACTACGAGCAGTACTTC.